This TCR beta chain was obtained from a study of blood T cells in healthy people across ages (dated by TCRdb to between 2014 and 2017). The study in broad terms: In model experiments, template switching captured about one uniquely barcoded TCR beta cDNA molecule for every two T cells. Age-related changes in TCR beta repertoire diversity were measured in the study by deep sequencing normalized with unique cDNA molecular identifiers. Four age groups were formed from the donors: young (average approximately 16 years), middle-aged (approximately 41), aged (62) and long-lived (about 80). Donors of different ages were randomly distributed across sequencing lanes to avoid experimental bias. The study analyzed two additional independent replicas of 1 million unique cDNA reads from the same blood draw for two donors, one aged 18 to 29 and one aged 80 or older. The investigation overall reported the following: Observed TCR beta diversity per million T cells fell roughly linearly with age, and a significant reduction was already apparent by age around 40. Estimates of total diversity from one million sequenced T cells were regarded as lower bounds and underestimates. Compared with the aged group, the long-lived group had more naive CD4+ T cells, fewer expanded clones and increased TCR diversity, suggesting age selection. There was a strong correlation between observed TCR beta diversity and the percentage of naive T cells measured by flow cytometry. Because donor CMV infection status was unknown, age-related changes in expanded clonotypes were potentially confounded. Since profiling was done on bulk unsorted PBMCs, naive and antigen-experienced compartments could not be conclusively compared.

Regarding this clonotype: Its recognized antigen is unknown. No qualities accompany the bases; no much larger clone lies one base away.

Libraries were constructed by 5' RACE. The sequencer listed for this sample is Illumina HiSeq 2500. A second PCR of about 7 to 12 cycles was performed with a sample-barcoded 5' primer and a J-beta primer mix. A unique molecular identifier was introduced onto each TCR beta cDNA molecule by a template-switch 5' adaptor carrying 12 random nucleotides. Each sample yielded at least 2.5 million CDR3-containing paired-end reads. First-strand cDNA was synthesized from all RNA with the Mint cDNA synthesis kit, primed by a TRBC-specific oligonucleotide. Following uracil-DNA glycosylase treatment, a first 18-cycle PCR with universal primers M1SS and BC2_uni_R was performed on all cDNA. From the authors' description of their analysis: Normalization of each sample was performed by random selection of 1 million high-quality reads, each carrying a distinct molecular identifier. Instead of being binned into consensus sequences, reads with shared molecular identifiers were discarded. MiTCR, set to a Q25 quality threshold and the strictest error-elimination algorithm, was used for CDR3 identification, clonotype clustering and error correction. A nonparametric unseen species model with Euler transformation was used to estimate lower-bound total TCR beta diversity. The public sequencing data were trimmed at Q25 with fastp and processed into clonotypes with MiXCR by TCRdb, which kept only in-frame beta chains. All rows with the same CDR3 protein become a single entry with the most common DNA and genes. TCRdb's processing, not the study's, gives the V and J calls here. The sample table holds some 1.5 million distinct CDR3 sequences, of which approximately 39% were seen once. More than 4% of the sample is held by the ten biggest clonotypes.

The donors were under 40 Caucasian individuals from Russia, aged about 6 to 100 years, who were systemically healthy. Approximately 9.3 milliliters of peripheral blood were collected from each donor into EDTA-treated Vacutainer tubes. Ficoll-Paque density-gradient centrifugation was used to isolate PBMCs, with at least 6.5 million per sample. Total RNA was extracted from PBMCs with Trizol reagent, with at least 5.5 micrograms obtained per sample. For every donor, flow cytometry on a PBMC aliquot measured the percentage of naive CD45RAhigh/CD27high T cells. Material: blood. The source is a young woman in good health.

The sequenced DNA: TGTGCCAGCAGTTACCCACGACAGGGAAGGTCCTACAATGAGCAGTTCTTC. Translation gives CASSYPRQGRSYNEQFF. The V and J segments used are TRBV6-2 or TRBV6-3 and TRBJ2-1; a stretch of 7 junction bases matches TRBD1. Here V drops 2 bases and J drops 1 base, and the junction holds 8 bases not matched to any gene. The CDR3, cysteine through phenylalanine, is 17 amino acids long. Left in the record is the CDR3 DNA by itself, 51 bases read in frame from the first base. CDR1 and CDR2, per the germline V gene, are MNHEY and SVGEGT.